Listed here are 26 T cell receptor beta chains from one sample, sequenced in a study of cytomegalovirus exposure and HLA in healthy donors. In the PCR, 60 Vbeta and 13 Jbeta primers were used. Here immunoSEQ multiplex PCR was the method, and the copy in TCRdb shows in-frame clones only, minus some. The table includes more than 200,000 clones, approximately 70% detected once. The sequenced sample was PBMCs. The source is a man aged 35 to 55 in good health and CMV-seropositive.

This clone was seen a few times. The CDR3 is CATAGVTGTQYF. The CDR3 DNA follows: TGTGCCACCGCGGGGGTTACGGGGACCCAGTACTTC. This chain joins TRBV28 and TRBJ2-5, with TRBD2 matching 7 bases. This CDR3 contains 12 residues. Germline V gene sequence: CDR1 MDHEN, CDR2 SYDVKM. The V gene end was trimmed by 10 bases and the J gene end by 7 bases; junction bases not matched to a gene: 9. The full variable domain, in which reference TRBV28 and TRBJ2-5 provide the parts outside the CDR3, is DVKVTQSSRYLVKRTGEKVFLECVQDMDHENMFWYRQDPGLGLRLIYFSYDVKMKEKGDIPEGYSVSREKKERFSLILESASTNQTSMYLCATAGVTGTQYFGPGTRLLVL.

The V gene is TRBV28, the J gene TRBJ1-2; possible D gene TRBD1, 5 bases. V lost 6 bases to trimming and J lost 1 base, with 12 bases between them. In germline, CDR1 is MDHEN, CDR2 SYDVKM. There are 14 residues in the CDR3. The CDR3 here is CASSVQDYNYGYTF. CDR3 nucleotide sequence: TGTGCCAGCAGCGTACAGGATTATAACTATGGCTACACCTTC.

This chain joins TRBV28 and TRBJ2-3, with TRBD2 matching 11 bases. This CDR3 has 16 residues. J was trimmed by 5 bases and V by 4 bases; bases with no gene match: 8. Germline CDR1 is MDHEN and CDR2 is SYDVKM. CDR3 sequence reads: CASSSFSGGDRDTQYF. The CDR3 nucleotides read TGTGCCAGCAGTTCCTTTAGCGGGGGGGATAGAGATACGCAGTATTTT.

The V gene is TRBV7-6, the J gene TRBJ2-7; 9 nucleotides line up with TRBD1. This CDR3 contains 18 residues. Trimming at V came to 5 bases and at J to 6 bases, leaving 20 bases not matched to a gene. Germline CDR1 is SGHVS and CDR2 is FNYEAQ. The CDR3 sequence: CASSPLGSRDRVLVEQYF. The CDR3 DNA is TGTGCCAGCAGCCCCCTAGGTAGTCGGGACAGGGTGCTCGTCGAGCAGTACTTC.

The CDR3 nucleotides are TGTGCCAGCAGTTTGGGAATCCCGACAGTGAGCAATCAGCCCCAGCATTTT. It yields the protein CASSLGIPTVSNQPQHF. The J gene is TRBJ1-5, the V gene TRBV28, with D maybe TRBD1 (5 bases). The CDR3 totals 17 residues. Germline V gene sequence: CDR1 MDHEN, CDR2 SYDVKM. The V gene lost 3 bases and the J gene lost 1 base, with 16 bases spanning the gap.

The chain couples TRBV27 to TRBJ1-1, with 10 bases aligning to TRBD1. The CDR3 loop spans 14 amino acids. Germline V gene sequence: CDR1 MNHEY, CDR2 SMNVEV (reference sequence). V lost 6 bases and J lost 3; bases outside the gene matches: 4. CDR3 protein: CASRPGTGDTEAFF. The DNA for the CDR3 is TGTGCCAGCAGACCCGGGACAGGGGACACTGAAGCTTTCTTT.

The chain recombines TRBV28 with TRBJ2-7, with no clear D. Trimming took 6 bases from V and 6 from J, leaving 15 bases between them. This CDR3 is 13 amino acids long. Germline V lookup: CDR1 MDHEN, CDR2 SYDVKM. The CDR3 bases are TGTGCCAGCAGCCTGGCCTCGCCCCTCGAGCAGTACTTC. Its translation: CASSLASPLEQYF. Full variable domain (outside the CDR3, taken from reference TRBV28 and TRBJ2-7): DVKVTQSSRYLVKRTGEKVFLECVQDMDHENMFWYRQDPGLGLRLIYFSYDVKMKEKGDIPEGYSVSREKKERFSLILESASTNQTSMYLCASSLASPLEQYFGPGTRLTVT.

This chain's CDR3 is CASSPGQGGGPRGYTF. CDR3 bases: TGTGCCAGCAGCCCCGGACAGGGAGGAGGTCCGAGGGGCTACACCTTC. V gene TRBV7-8 combines with J gene TRBJ1-2; 8 bases align to TRBD1. V gave up 5 bases and J gave up 8 bases; unmatched junction bases: 16. CDR1 is SGHVS, CDR2 FQNEAQ, per germline. The CDR3 has 16 residues.

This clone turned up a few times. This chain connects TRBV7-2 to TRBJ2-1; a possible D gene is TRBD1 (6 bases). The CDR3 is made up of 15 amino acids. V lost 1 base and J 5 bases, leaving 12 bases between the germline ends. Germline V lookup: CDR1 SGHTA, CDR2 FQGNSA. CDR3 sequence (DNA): TGTGCCAGCAGCTTAGATCAGGGGCTTCACAATGAGCAGTTCTTC. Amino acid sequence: CASSLDQGLHNEQFF.

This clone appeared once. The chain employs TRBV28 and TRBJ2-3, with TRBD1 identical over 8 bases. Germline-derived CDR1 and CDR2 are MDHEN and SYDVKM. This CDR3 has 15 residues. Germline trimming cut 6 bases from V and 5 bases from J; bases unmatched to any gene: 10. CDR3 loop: CASRGQALGKDTQYF. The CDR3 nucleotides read TGTGCCAGCAGGGGACAGGCCTTGGGCAAAGATACGCAGTATTTT. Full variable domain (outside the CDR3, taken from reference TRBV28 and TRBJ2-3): DVKVTQSSRYLVKRTGEKVFLECVQDMDHENMFWYRQDPGLGLRLIYFSYDVKMKEKGDIPEGYSVSREKKERFSLILESASTNQTSMYLCASRGQALGKDTQYFGPGTRLTVL.

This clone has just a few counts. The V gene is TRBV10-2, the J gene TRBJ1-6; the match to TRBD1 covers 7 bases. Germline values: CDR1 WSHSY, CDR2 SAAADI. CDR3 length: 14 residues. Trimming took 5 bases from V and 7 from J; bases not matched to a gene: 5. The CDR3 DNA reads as TGCGCCAGCAGTTTGGACAGGAACAATTCACCCCTCCACTTT. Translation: CASSLDRNNSPLHF.

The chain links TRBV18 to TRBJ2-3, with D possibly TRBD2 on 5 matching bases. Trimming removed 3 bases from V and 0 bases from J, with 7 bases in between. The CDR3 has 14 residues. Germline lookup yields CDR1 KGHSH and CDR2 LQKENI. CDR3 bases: TGTGCCAGCTCACCGGTAGCGAGCACAGATACGCAGTATTTT. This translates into CASSPVASTDTQYF.

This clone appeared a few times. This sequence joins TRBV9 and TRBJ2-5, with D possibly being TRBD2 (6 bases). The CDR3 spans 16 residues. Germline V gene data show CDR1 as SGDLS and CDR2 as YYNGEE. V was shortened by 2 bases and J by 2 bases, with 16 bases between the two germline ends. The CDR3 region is CASSVGGTGEQETQYF. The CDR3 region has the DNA TGTGCCAGCAGCGTGGGAGGCACCGGGGAACAAGAGACCCAGTACTTC.

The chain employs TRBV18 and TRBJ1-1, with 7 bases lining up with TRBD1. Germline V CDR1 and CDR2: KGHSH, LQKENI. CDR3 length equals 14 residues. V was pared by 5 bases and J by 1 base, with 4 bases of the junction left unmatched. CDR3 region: CASSAKGANTEAFF. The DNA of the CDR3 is TGTGCCAGCTCAGCAAAGGGGGCGAACACTGAAGCTTTCTTT.

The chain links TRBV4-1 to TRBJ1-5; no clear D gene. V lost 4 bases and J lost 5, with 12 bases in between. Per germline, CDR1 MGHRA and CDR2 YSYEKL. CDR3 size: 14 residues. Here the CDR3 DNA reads TGCGCCAGCAGCCCCAGAGAGGGTTATCAGCCCCAGCATTTT. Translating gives CASSPREGYQPQHF.

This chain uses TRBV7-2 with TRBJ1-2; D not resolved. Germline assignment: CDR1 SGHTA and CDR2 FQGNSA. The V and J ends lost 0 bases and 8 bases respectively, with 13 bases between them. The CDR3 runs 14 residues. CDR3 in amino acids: CASSLARDLRGYTF. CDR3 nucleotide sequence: TGTGCCAGCAGCTTAGCGCGGGATCTGAGGGGCTACACCTTC.

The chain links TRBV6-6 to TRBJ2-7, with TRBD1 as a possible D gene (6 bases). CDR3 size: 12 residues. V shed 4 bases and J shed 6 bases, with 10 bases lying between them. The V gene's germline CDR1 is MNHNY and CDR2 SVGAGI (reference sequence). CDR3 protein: CASSSGVREQYF. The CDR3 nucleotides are TGTGCCAGCAGTTCAGGGGTTCGCGAGCAGTACTTC.

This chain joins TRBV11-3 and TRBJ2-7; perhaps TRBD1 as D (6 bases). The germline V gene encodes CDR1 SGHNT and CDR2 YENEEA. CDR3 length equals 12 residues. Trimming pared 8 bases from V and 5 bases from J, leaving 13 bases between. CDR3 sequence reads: CASSDSTNEQYF. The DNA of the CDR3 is TGTGCCAGCTCGGACAGTACAAACGAGCAGTACTTC.

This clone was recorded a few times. This chain's CDR3 is CASSHTQGVETQYF. CDR3 nucleotide sequence: TGCGCCAGCAGCCACACCCAGGGGGTAGAGACCCAGTACTTC. The rearrangement links TRBV4-1 to TRBJ2-5; 7 bases are a match to TRBD1. The CDR3 extends over 14 amino acids. Per germline, CDR1 MGHRA and CDR2 YSYEKL. The junction had 5 bases not matched to a gene; V was cut back by 3 bases and J by 4 bases.

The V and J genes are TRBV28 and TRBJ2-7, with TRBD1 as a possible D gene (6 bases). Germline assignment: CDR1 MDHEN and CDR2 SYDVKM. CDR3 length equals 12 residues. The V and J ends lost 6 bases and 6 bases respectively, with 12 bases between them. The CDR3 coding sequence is TGTGCCAGCAGGGATCAGGGGACCGAGCAGTACTTC. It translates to CASRDQGTEQYF.

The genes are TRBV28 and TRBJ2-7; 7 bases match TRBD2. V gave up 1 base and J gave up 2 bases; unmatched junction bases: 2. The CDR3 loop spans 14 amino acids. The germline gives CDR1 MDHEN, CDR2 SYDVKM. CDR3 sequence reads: CASSLLGGTYEQYF. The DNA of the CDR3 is TGTGCCAGCAGTTTATTGGGGGGGACCTACGAGCAGTACTTC. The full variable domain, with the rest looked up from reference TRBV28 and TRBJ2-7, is DVKVTQSSRYLVKRTGEKVFLECVQDMDHENMFWYRQDPGLGLRLIYFSYDVKMKEKGDIPEGYSVSREKKERFSLILESASTNQTSMYLCASSLLGGTYEQYFGPGTRLTVT.

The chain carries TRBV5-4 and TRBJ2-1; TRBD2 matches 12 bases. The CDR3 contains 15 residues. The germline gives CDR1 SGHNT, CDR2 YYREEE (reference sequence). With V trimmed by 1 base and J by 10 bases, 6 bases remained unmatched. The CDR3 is CASSLPASGGEEQFF. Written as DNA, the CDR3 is TGTGCCAGCAGCTTGCCGGCTAGCGGGGGGGAAGAGCAGTTCTTC.

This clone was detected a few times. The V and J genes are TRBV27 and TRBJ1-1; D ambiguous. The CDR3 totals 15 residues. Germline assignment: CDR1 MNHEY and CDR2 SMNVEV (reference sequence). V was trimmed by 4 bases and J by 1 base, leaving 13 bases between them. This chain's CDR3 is CASSWKGGGNTEAFF. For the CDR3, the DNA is TGTGCCAGCAGTTGGAAGGGCGGAGGGAACACTGAAGCTTTCTTT.

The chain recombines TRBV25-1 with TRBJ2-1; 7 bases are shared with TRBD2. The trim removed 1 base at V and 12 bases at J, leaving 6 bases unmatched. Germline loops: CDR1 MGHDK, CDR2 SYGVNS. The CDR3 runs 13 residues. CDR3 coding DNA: TGTGCCAGCAGTGAATCTGTGCCGGGAGGGCAGTTCTTC. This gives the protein CASSESVPGGQFF.

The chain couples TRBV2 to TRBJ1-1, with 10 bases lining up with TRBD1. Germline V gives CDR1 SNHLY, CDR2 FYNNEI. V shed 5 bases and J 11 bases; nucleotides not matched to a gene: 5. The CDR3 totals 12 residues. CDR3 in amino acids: CASSTTGGRAFF. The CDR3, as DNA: TGTGCCAGCAGTACGACAGGGGGCCGGGCTTTCTTT.

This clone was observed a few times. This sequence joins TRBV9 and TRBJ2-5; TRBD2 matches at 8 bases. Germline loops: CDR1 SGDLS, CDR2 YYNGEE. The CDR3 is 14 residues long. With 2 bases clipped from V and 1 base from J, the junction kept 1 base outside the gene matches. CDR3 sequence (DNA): TGTGCCAGCAGCGTTAGCGGGGCCCAAGAGACCCAGTACTTC. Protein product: CASSVSGAQETQYF.